The rows below give T cell receptor beta chains drawn from one sample of a study of breast tumors, draining lymph nodes, adjacent tissues. TCRdb re-called the multiplex PCR reads through MiXCR, storing one row per CDR3 protein. This sample has approximately 150,000 distinct CDR3 sequences, with about 34% found just once. Sequencing was done on a sample of axillary lymph node tissue. All receptors derive from a female donor with breast cancer. Some clones in this sample may be carry-over from other donors' samples. CDR3s include the opening cysteine and the closing phenylalanine or tryptophan. Each record gives: J gene, V gene, CDR3 protein.

j_call: TRBJ1-1; v_call: TRBV4-1; cdr3_aa: CASSQGGMKTEAFF
j_call: TRBJ2-3; v_call: TRBV2; cdr3_aa: CASSGGSDAQYF
j_call: TRBJ2-2; v_call: TRBV6-2/TRBV6-3; cdr3_aa: CASSARPPGTGELFF
j_call: TRBJ2-7; v_call: TRBV30; cdr3_aa: CAWKPRDGPYEQYF
j_call: TRBJ2-3; v_call: TRBV6-4; cdr3_aa: CASSEGQATDTQYF
j_call: TRBJ1-5; v_call: TRBV6-5; cdr3_aa: CASSPSGAHLQPQHF
j_call: TRBJ2-2; v_call: TRBV5-6; cdr3_aa: CASSFTGAGNTGELFF
j_call: TRBJ1-2; v_call: TRBV5-6; cdr3_aa: CASSLGRRGYTF
j_call: TRBJ1-6; v_call: TRBV20-1; cdr3_aa: CSANGQGDPRVRFNSPLHF
j_call: TRBJ1-4; v_call: TRBV4-1; cdr3_aa: CASSPRGGRGNEKLFF
j_call: TRBJ2-7; v_call: TRBV6-5; cdr3_aa: CASSYRVPNYEQYF
j_call: TRBJ2-3; v_call: TRBV10-1; cdr3_aa: CASRSGDTQYF
j_call: TRBJ2-5; v_call: TRBV14; cdr3_aa: CASSRGTTQYF
j_call: TRBJ2-5; v_call: TRBV24-1; cdr3_aa: CATSDFLGREGKTQYF
j_call: TRBJ2-5; v_call: TRBV7-9; cdr3_aa: CAVGASGQETQYF
j_call: TRBJ2-3; v_call: TRBV2; cdr3_aa: CASREDNRNYNEQYF
j_call: TRBJ2-2; v_call: TRBV11-2; cdr3_aa: CASSRFAQGGGELFF
j_call: TRBJ2-1; v_call: TRBV20-1; cdr3_aa: CSASRRDSHFHEQFF
j_call: TRBJ1-4; v_call: TRBV2; cdr3_aa: CASSLDGQSGKLFF
j_call: TRBJ2-2; v_call: TRBV7-9; cdr3_aa: CASSPPSGELFF
j_call: TRBJ2-7; v_call: TRBV6-6; cdr3_aa: CASSRSGTIIYEQYF
j_call: TRBJ1-1; v_call: TRBV30; cdr3_aa: CAWSVQGYAEAFF
j_call: TRBJ2-7; v_call: TRBV7-9; cdr3_aa: CSGSQASGEQYF
j_call: TRBJ1-1; v_call: TRBV10-3; cdr3_aa: CAVNPGGLDTEAFF
j_call: TRBJ1-1; v_call: TRBV20-1; cdr3_aa: CSARGTGRNTEAFF
j_call: TRBJ2-7; v_call: TRBV7-9; cdr3_aa: CASSHEGSYEQYF
j_call: TRBJ1-3; v_call: TRBV20-1; cdr3_aa: CSASGGFGNTIYF
j_call: TRBJ1-1; v_call: TRBV28; cdr3_aa: CASSFQPGQAFF
j_call: TRBJ1-2; v_call: TRBV6-1; cdr3_aa: CASSEGGTGANYGYTF
j_call: TRBJ1-2; v_call: TRBV2; cdr3_aa: CASPGGVYGYTF
j_call: TRBJ2-7; v_call: TRBV5-4; cdr3_aa: CVSSLYGPPERYEQYF
j_call: TRBJ1-5; v_call: TRBV5-1; cdr3_aa: CASSWRGGPDEPQHF
j_call: TRBJ2-5; v_call: TRBV11-2; cdr3_aa: CASRFSAGQETQYF
j_call: TRBJ2-1; v_call: TRBV19; cdr3_aa: CASRGRIGDNEQFF
j_call: TRBJ2-1; v_call: TRBV9; cdr3_aa: CASSDITNEQFF
j_call: TRBJ2-7; v_call: TRBV20-1; cdr3_aa: CSAKEVMREVVEQYF
j_call: TRBJ2-5; v_call: TRBV5-5; cdr3_aa: CASSLAAGEGETQYF
j_call: TRBJ2-5; v_call: TRBV7-9; cdr3_aa: CASSSTGTGRGNQYF
j_call: TRBJ1-3; v_call: TRBV28; cdr3_aa: CASSLDGGSGNTIYF
j_call: TRBJ1-4; v_call: TRBV4-1; cdr3_aa: CVSTGGGRQGDEKLFF
j_call: TRBJ2-6; v_call: TRBV6-5; cdr3_aa: CASSPPSRGANVLTF
j_call: TRBJ2-7; v_call: TRBV5-6; cdr3_aa: CASSSDRAFDEQYF
j_call: TRBJ2-7; v_call: TRBV20-1; cdr3_aa: CSAPVGSYEQYF
j_call: TRBJ2-1; v_call: TRBV5-5; cdr3_aa: CASSTGASVLRLNEQFF
j_call: TRBJ2-2; v_call: TRBV28; cdr3_aa: CASSPTAGHRNTGELFF